This TCR beta chain was captured by sequencing in a study of spatial heterogeneity in lung cancer. This clonotype counts as medium-sized. Its antigen is unidentified. Time point in this sample: sample taken at primary tumor resection. In each case, whole RNA from tumor, nontumor lung or frozen PBMC was sequenced unsorted. Each TCR cDNA molecule carried a unique molecular identifier. TCRdb re-called the 5' RACE reads with MiXCR, one entry per CDR3 protein. Of around 20,000 distinct CDR3 sequences in the sample, 5.7% were seen once. The CDR3 is made up of 14 amino acids. V was pared by 6 bases and J by 3 bases, with 12 bases between. Findings and limits, study-wide: Expanded intratumoral alpha and beta TCR counts tracked tumor mutation counts.

Sequences were derived from lung tumor tissue, sampled at surgery. This chain uses TRBV12-3 or TRBV12-4 with TRBJ1-5; D perhaps matches TRBD1 (5 bases). The receptor was isolated from a female donor with early-stage non-small cell lung cancer. CDR3 loop: CASSRTGFNQPQHF. CDR3 bases: TGTGCCAGCAGCCGCACAGGTTTCAATCAGCCCCAGCATTTT.